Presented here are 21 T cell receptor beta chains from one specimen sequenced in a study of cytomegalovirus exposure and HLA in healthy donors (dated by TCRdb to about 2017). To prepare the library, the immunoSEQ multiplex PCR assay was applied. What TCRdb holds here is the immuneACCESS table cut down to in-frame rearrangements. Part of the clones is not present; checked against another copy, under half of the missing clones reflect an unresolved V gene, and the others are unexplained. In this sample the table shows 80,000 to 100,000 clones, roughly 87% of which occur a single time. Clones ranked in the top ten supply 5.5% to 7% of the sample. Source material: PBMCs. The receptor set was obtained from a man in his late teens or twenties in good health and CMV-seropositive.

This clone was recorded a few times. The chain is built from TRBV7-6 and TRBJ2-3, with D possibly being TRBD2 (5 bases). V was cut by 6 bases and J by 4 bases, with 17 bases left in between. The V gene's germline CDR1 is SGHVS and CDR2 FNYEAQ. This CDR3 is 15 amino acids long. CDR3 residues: CASSILTGSADTQYF. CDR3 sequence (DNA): TGTGCCAGCAGTATACTGACGGGGTCGGCAGATACGCAGTATTTT.

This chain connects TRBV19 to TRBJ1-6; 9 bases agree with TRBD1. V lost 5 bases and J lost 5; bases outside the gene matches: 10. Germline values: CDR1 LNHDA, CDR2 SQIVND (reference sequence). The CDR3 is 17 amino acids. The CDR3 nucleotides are TGTGCCAGTAGTGCGTTACCGGGACAGGGACATAATTCACCCCTCCACTTT. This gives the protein CASSALPGQGHNSPLHF.

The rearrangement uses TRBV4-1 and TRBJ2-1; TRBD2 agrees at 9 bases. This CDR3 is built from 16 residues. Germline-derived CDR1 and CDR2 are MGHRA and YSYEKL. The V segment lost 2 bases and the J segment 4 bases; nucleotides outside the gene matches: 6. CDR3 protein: CASSQHESGGYNEQFF. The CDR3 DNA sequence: TGCGCCAGCAGCCAACATGAAAGCGGGGGGTACAATGAGCAGTTCTTC.

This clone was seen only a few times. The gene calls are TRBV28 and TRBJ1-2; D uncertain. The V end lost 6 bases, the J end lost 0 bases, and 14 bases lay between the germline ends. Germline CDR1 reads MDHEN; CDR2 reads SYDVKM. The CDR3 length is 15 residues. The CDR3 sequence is CASSPPLATNYGYTF. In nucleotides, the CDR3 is TGTGCCAGCAGCCCCCCCCTAGCCACTAACTATGGCTACACCTTC.

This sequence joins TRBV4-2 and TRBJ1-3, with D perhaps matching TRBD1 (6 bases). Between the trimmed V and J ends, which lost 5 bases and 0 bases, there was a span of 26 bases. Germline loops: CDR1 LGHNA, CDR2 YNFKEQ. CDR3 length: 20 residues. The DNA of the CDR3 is TGTGCCAGCAGCTCATACGGGGGGTACAGGGCCCCCGACTCTGGAAACACCATATATTTT. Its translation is CASSSYGGYRAPDSGNTIYF.

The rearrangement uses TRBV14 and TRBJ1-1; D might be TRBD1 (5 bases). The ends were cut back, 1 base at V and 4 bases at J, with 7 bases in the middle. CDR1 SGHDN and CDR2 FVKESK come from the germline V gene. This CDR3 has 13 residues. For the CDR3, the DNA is TGTGCCAGCAGCCAAGGCAGGGCCACTGAAGCTTTCTTT. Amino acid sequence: CASSQGRATEAFF. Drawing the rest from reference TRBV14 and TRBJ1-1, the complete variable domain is EAGVTQFPSHSVIEKGQTVTLRCDPISGHDNLYWYRRVMGKEIKFLLHFVKESKQDESGMPNNRFLAERTGGTYSTLKVQPAELEDSGVYFCASSQGRATEAFFGQGTRLTVV.

CDR3 nucleotide sequence: TGTGCCAGCAGCGTACACCGAATTTTGGGGGGACGAGAGACCCAGTACTTC. Its translation is CASSVHRILGGRETQYF. The chain carries TRBV9 and TRBJ2-5; tentative D call: TRBD2 (6 bases). Germline V gene data show CDR1 as SGDLS and CDR2 as YYNGEE. The CDR3 covers 17 residues. The ends were cut back, 1 base at V and 4 bases at J, with 20 bases in the middle.

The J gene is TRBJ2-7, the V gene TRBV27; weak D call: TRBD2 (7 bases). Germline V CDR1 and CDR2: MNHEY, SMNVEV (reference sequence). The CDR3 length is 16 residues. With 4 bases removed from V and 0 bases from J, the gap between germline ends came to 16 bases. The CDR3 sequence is CASSSRGALLSYEQYF. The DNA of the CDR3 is TGTGCCAGCAGTTCACGGGGGGCCCTCCTCTCCTACGAGCAGTACTTC.

The CDR3, as DNA: TGTGCCAGTAGTATGCTATTCGGGGTCTACGAGCAGTACTTC. Its protein is CASSMLFGVYEQYF. V usage is TRBV19 and J usage is TRBJ2-7; possibly TRBD2 for D (5 bases). Germline values: CDR1 LNHDA, CDR2 SQIVND (reference sequence). The CDR3 extends over 14 amino acids. V gave up 3 bases and J gave up 3 bases, with 12 bases separating them.

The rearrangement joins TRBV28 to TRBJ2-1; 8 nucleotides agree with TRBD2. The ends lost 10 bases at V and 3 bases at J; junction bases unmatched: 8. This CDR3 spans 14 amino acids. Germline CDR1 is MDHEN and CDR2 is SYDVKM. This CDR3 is CATGAGAIYNEQFF. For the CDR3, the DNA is TGTGCCACCGGAGCGGGAGCGATCTACAATGAGCAGTTCTTC.

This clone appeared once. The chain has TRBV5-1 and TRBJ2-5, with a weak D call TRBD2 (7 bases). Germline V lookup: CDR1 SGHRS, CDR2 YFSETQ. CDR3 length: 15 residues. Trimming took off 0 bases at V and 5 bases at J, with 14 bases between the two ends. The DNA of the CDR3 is TGCGCCAGCAGCTTGGTGGCGGGGGCGGGGGAGACCCAGTACTTC. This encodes CASSLVAGAGETQYF. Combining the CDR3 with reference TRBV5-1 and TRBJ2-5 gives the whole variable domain KAGVTQTPRYLIKTRGQQVTLSCSPISGHRSVSWYQQTPGQGLQFLFEYFSETQRNKGNFPGRFSGRQFSNSRSEMNVSTLELGDSALYLCASSLVAGAGETQYFGPGTRLLVL.

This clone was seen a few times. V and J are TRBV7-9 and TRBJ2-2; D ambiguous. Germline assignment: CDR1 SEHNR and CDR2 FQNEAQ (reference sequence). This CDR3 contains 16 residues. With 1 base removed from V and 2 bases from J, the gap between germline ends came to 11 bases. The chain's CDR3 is CASSLGPPLNTGELFF. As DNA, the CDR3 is TGTGCCAGCAGCTTAGGTCCCCCCTTAAACACCGGGGAGCTGTTTTTT.

CDR3 nucleotide sequence: TGTGCCAGCAGCCGAGCCACAGGGAGCTCCTACGAGCAGTACTTC. Its translation: CASSRATGSSYEQYF. The chain employs TRBV6-5 and TRBJ2-7, with TRBD1 as a possible D gene (6 bases). Per the germline V gene, CDR1 is MNHEY and CDR2 is SVGAGI. Between the trimmed V and J ends, which lost 6 bases and 0 bases, there was a span of 15 bases. CDR3 size: 15 residues.

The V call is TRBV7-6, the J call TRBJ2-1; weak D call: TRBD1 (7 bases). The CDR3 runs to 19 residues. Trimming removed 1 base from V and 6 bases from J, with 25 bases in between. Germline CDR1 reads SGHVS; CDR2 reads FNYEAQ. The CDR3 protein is CASSLESRGVVGVRNEQFF. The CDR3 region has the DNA TGTGCCAGCAGCTTAGAATCCAGGGGGGTGGTAGGAGTACGCAATGAGCAGTTCTTC. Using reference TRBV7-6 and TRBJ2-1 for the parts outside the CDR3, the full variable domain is GAGVSQSPRYKVTKRGQDVALRCDPISGHVSLYWYRQALGQGPEFLTYFNYEAQQDKSGLPNDRFSAERPEGSISTLTIQRTEQRDSAMYRCASSLESRGVVGVRNEQFFGPGTRLTVL.

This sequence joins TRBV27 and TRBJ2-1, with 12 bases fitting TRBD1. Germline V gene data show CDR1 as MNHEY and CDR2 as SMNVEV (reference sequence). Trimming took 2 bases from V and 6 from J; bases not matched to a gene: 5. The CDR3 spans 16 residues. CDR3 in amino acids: CASSLAGTGGVNEQFF. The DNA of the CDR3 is TGTGCCAGCAGTTTAGCCGGGACAGGGGGCGTCAATGAGCAGTTCTTC.

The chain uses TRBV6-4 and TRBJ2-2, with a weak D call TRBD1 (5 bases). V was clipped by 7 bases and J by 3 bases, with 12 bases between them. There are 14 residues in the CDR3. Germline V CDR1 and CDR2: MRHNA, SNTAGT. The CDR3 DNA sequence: TGTGCCAGCAAAACCGACAGTGACACCGGGGAGCTGTTTTTT. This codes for CASKTDSDTGELFF.

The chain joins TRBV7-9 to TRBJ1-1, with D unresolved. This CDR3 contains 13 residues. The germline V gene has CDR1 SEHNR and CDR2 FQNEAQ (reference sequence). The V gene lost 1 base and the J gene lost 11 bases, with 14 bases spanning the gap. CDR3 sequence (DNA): TGTGCCAGCAGCTTAGAAGACATCAATGAGGCTTTCTTT. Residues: CASSLEDINEAFF.

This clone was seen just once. The CDR3 loop is CASSFDARQAGYGYTF. The CDR3 DNA follows: TGCGCCAGCAGCTTCGACGCCCGACAGGCTGGCTATGGCTACACCTTC. The chain recombines TRBV5-1 with TRBJ1-2, with D perhaps matching TRBD1 (6 bases). This CDR3 comprises 16 residues. CDR1 is SGHRS, CDR2 YFSETQ, per germline. Trimming removed 2 bases at V and 4 bases at J, with 18 bases between.

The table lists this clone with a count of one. CDR3 bases: TGTGCCAGCAGCCCGTCTAGCGGGCGCCCCTACAATGAGCAGTTCTTC. Protein product: CASSPSSGRPYNEQFF. This chain connects TRBV27 to TRBJ2-1; 8 bases line up with TRBD2. CDR3 size: 16 residues. The V gene end was trimmed by 6 bases and the J gene end by 2 bases; junction bases not matched to a gene: 9. Germline CDR1 reads MNHEY; CDR2 reads SMNVEV (reference sequence).

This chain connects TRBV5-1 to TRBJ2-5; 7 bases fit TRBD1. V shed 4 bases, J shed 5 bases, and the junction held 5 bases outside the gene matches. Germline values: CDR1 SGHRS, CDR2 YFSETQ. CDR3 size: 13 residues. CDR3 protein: CASSRDRVETQYF. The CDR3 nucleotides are TGCGCCAGCAGCCGAGACAGGGTGGAGACCCAGTACTTC.

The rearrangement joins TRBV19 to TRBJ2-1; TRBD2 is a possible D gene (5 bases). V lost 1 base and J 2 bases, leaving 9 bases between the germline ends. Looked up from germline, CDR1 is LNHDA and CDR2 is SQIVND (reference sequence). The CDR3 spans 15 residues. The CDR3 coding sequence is TGTGCCAGTAGTATAGGTCGACTACCCTACAATGAGCAGTTCTTC. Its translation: CASSIGRLPYNEQFF.